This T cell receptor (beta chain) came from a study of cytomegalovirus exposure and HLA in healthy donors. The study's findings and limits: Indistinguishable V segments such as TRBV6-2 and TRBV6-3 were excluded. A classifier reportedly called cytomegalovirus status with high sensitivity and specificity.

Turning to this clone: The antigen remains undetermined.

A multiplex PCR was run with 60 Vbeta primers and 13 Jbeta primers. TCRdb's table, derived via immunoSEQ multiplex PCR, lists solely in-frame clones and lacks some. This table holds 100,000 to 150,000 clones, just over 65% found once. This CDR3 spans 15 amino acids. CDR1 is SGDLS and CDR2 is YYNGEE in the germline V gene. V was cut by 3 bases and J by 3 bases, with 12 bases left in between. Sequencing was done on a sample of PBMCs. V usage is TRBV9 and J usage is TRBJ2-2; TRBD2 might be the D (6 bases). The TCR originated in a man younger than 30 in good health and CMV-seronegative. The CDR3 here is CASSAGEIDTGELFF. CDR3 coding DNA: TGTGCCAGCAGCGCGGGGGAGATTGACACCGGGGAGCTGTTTTTT.